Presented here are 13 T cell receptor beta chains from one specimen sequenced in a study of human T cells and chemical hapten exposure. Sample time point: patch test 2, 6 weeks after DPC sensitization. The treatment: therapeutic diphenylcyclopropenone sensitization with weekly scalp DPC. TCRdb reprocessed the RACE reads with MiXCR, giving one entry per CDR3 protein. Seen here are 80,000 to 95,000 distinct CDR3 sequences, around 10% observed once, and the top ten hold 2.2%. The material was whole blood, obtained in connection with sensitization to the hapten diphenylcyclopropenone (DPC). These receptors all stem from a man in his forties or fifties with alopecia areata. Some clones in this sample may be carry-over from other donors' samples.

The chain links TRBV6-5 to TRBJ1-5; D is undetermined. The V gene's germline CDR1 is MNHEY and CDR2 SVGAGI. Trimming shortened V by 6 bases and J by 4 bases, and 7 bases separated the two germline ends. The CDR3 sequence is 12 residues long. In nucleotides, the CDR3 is TGTGCCAGCAGGGCTTATAATCAGCCCCAGCATTTT. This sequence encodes CASRAYNQPQHF.

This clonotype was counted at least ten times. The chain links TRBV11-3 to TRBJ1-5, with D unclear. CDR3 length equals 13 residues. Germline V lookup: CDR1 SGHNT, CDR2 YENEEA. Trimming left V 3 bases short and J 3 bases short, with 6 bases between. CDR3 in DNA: TGTGCCAGCAGCTTTAGGTACAATCAGCCCCAGCATTTT. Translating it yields CASSFRYNQPQHF.

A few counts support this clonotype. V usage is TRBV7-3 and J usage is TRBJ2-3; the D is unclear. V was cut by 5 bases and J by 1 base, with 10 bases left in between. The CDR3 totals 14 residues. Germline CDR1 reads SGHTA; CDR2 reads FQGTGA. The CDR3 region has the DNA TGTGCCAGCAGCCCAATGGTAGGCACAGATACGCAGTATTTT. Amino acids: CASSPMVGTDTQYF.

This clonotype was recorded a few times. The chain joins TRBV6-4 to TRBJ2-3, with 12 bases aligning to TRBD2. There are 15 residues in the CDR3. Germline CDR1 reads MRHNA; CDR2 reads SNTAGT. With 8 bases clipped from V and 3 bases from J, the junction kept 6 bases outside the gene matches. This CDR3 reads CASARLAGETDTQYF. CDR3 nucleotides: TGTGCCAGCGCGAGACTAGCGGGAGAAACAGATACGCAGTATTTT.

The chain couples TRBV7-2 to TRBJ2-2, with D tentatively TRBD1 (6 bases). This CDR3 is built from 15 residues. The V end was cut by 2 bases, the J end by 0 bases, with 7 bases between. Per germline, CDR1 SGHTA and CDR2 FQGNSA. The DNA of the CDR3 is TGTGCCAGCAGCTTAAGACAGGCGAACACCGGGGAGCTGTTTTTT. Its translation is CASSLRQANTGELFF.

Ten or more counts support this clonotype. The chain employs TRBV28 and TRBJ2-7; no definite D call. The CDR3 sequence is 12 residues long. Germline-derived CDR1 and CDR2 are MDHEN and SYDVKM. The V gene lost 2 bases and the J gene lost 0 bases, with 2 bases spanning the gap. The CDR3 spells CASSLRSYEQYF. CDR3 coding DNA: TGTGCCAGCAGTTTACGCTCCTACGAGCAGTACTTC.

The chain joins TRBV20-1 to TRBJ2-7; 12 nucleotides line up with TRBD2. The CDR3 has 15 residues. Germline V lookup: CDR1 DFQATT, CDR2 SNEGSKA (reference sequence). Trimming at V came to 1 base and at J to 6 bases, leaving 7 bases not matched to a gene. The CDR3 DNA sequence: TGCAGTGCTAGAGGGGTGGGACTAGCGGGCGGCGAGCAGTACTTC. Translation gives CSARGVGLAGGEQYF.

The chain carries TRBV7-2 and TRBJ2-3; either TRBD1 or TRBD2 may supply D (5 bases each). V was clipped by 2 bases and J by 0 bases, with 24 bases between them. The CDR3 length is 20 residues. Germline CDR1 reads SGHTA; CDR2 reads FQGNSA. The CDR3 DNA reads TGTGCCAGCAGCTTATTGGGGGTTGGCGGGCGGGCGACTAGCACAGATACGCAGTATTTT. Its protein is CASSLLGVGGRATSTDTQYF.

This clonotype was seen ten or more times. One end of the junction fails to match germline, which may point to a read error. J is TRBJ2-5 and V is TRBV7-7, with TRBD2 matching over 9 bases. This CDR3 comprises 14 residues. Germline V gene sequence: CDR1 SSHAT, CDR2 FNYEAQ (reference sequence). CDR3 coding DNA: TGTGCTAGCAGCTTGGGGCTAGCGGGGGAGACCCAGTACTTC. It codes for CASSLGLAGETQYF.

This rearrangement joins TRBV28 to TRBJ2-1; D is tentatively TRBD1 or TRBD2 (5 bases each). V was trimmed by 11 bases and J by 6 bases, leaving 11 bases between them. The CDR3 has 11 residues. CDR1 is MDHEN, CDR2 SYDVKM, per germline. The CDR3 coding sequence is TGTGCCGGCCAGAGGGGCAATGAGCAGTTCTTC. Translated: CAGQRGNEQFF.

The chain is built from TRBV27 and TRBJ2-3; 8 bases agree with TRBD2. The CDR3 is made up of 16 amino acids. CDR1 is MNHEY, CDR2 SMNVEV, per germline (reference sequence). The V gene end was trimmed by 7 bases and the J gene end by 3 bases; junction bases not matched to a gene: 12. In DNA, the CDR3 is TGTGCCAGCACCCTAAGAGCGGGAGTCGCGACAGATACGCAGTATTTT. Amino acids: CASTLRAGVATDTQYF.

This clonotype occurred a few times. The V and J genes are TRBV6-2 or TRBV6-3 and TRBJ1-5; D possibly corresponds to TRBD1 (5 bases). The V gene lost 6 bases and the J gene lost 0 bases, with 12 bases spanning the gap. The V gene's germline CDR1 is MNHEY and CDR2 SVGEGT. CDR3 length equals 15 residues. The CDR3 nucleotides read TGTGCCAGCAGCTCCTCAGGGATTAGCAATCAGCCCCAGCATTTT. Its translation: CASSSSGISNQPQHF.

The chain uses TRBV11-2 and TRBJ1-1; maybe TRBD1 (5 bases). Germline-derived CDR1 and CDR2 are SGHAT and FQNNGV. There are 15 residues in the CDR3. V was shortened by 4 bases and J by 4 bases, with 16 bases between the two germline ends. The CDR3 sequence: CASSSVGLGSTEAFF. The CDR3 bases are TGTGCCAGCAGCTCGGTGGGGCTGGGGAGCACTGAAGCTTTCTTT.